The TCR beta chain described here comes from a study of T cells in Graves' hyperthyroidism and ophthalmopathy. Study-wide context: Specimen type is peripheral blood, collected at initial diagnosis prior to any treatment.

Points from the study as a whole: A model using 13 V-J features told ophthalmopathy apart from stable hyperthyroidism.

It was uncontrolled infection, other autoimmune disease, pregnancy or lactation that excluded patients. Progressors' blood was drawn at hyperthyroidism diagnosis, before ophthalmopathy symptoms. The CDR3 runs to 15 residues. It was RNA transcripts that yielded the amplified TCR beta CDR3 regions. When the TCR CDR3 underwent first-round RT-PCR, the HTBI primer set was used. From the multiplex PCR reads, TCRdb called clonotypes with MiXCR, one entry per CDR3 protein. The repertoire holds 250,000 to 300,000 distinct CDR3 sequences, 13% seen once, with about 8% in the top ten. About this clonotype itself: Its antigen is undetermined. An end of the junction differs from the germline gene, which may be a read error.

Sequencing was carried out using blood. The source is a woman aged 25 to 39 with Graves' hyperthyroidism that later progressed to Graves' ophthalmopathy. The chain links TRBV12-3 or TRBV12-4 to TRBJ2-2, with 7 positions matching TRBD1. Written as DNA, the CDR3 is TGTGCCGGCAGGACAGGACAAGTCGGCGCCGGGGAGCTGTTTTTT. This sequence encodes CAGRTGQVGAGELFF.